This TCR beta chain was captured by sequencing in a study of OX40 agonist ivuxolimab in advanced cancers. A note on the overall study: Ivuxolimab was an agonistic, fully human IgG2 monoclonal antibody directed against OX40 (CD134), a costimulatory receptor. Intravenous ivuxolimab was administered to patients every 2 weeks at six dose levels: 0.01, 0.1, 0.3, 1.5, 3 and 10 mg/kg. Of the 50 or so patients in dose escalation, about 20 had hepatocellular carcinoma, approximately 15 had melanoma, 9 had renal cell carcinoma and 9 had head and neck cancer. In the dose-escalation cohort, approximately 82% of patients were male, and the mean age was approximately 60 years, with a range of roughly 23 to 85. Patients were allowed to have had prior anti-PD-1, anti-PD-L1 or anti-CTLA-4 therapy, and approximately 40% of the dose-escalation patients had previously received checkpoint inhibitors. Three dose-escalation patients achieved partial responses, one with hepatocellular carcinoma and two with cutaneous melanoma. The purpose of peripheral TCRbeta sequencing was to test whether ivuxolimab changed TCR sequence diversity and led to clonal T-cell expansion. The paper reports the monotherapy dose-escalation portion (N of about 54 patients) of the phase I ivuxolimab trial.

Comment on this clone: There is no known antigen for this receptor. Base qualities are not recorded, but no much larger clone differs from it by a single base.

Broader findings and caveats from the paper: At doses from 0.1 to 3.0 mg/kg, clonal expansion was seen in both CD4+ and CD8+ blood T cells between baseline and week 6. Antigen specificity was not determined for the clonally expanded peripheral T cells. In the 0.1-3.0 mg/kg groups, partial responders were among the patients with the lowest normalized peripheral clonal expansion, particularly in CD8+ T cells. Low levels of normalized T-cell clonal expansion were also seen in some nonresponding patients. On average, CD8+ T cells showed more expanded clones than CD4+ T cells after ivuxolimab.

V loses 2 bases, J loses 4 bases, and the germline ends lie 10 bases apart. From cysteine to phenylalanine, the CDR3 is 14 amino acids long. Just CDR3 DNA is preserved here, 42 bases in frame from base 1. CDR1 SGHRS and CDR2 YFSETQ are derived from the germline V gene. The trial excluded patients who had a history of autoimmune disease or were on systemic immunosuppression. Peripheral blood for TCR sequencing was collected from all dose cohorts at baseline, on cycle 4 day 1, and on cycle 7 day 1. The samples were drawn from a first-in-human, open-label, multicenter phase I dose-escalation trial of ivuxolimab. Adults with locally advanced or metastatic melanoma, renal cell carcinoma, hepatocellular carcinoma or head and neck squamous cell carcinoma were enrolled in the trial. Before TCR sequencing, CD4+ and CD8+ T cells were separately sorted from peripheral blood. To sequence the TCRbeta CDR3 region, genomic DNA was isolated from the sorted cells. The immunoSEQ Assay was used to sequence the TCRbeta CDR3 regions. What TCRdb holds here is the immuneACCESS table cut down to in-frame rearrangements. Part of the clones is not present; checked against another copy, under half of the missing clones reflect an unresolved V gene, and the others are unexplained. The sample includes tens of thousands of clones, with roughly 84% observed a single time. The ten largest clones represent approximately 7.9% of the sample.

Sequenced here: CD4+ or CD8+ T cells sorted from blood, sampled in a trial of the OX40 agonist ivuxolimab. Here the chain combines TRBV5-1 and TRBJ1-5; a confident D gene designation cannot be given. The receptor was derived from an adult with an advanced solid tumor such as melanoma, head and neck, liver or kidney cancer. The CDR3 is CASSLDAPNQPQHF. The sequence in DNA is TGCGCCAGCAGCTTAGACGCCCCGAATCAGCCCCAGCATTTT. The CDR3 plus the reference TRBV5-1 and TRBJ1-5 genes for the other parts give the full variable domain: KAGVTQTPRYLIKTRGQQVTLSCSPISGHRSVSWYQQTPGQGLQFLFEYFSETQRNKGNFPGRFSGRQFSNSRSEMNVSTLELGDSALYLCASSLDAPNQPQHFGDGTRLSIL.